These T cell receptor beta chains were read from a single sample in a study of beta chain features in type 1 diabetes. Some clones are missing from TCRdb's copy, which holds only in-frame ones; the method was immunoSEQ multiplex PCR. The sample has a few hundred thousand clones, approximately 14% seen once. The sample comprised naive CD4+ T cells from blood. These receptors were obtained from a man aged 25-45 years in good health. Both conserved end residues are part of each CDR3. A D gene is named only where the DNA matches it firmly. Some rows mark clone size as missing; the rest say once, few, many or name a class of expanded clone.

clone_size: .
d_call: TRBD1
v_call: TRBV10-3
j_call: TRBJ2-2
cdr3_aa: CAISGDREGSNTGELFF
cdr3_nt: TGTGCCATCAGTGGGGACAGGGAAGGTTCGAACACCGGGGAGCTGTTTTTT

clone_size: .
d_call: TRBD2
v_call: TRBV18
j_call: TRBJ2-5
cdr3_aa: CASSSPGLAGVREETQYF
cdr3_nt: TGTGCCAGCTCATCCCCGGGACTAGCGGGAGTGAGGGAAGAGACCCAGTACTTC

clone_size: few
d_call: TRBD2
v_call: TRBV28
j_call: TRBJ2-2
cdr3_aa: CASSISGLAANTGELFF
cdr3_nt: TGTGCCAGCAGCATATCGGGACTAGCGGCGAACACCGGGGAGCTGTTTTTT

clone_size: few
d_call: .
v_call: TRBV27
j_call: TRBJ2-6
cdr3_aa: CATLGLRGANVLTF
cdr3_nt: TGTGCCACCCTGGGGTTGAGGGGGGCCAACGTCCTGACTTTC

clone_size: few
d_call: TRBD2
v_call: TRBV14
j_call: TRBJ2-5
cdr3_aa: CASRLAGQETQYF
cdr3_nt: TGTGCCAGCAGACTAGCGGGGCAAGAGACCCAGTACTTC

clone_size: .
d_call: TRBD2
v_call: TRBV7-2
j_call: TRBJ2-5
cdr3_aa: CASSFGGSMETQYF
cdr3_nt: TGTGCCAGCAGCTTTGGCGGGAGTATGGAGACCCAGTACTTC

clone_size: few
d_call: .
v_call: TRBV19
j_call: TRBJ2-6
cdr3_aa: CASSISSGAGANVLTF
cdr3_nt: TGTGCCAGTAGTATATCATCGGGGGCTGGGGCCAACGTCCTGACTTTC

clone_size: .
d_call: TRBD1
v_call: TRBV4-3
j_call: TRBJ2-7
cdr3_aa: CASSRGTGSPYEQYF
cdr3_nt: TGCGCCAGCAGCCGCGGGACAGGATCCCCCTACGAGCAGTACTTC

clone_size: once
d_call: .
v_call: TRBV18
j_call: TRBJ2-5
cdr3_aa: CASSRDSQETQYF
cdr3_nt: TGTGCCAGCTCACGGGACTCTCAAGAGACCCAGTACTTC

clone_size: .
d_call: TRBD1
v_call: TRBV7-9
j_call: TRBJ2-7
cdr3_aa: CASSLGQASSYEQYF
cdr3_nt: TGTGCCAGCAGCTTGGGACAGGCGAGCTCCTACGAGCAGTACTTC

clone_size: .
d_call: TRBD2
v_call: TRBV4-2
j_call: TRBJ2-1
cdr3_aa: CASSQEVPSGVSYNEQFF
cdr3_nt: TGTGCCAGCAGCCAAGAAGTTCCTAGCGGGGTCTCCTACAATGAGCAGTTCTTC

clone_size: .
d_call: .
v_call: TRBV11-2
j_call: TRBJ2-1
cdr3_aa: CASSLGGGNNEQFF
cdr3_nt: TGTGCCAGCAGCTTAGGGGGCGGGAACAATGAGCAGTTCTTC

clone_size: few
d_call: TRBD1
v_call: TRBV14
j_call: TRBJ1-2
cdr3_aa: CASSQERRTGDLGYTF
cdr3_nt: TGTGCCAGCAGCCAAGAAAGAAGGACAGGAGATCTTGGCTACACCTTC

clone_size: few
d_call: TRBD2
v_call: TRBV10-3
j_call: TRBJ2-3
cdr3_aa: CAIRASSGRTDTQYF
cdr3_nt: TGTGCCATCAGAGCGTCTAGCGGGAGGACAGATACGCAGTATTTT

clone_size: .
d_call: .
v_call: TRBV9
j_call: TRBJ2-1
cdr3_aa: CASKGFNNEQFF
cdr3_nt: TGTGCCAGCAAAGGTTTTAACAATGAGCAGTTCTTC

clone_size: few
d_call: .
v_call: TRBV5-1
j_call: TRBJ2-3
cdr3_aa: CASSLAGDHTDTQYF
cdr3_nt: TGCGCCAGCAGCTTGGCGGGGGACCACACAGATACGCAGTATTTT

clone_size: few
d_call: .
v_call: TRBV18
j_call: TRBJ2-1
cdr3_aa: CASSPLAVGVEQFF
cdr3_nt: TGTGCCAGCTCACCACTCGCGGTCGGGGTTGAGCAGTTCTTC

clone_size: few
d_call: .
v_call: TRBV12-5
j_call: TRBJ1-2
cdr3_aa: CASGLSLPGTYGYTF
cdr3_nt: TGTGCTAGTGGTTTGTCACTCCCAGGGACCTATGGCTACACCTTC

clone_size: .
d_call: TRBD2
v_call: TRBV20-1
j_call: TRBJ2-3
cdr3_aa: CSAKREGTQYF
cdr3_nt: TGCAGTGCTAAACGGGAGGGCACGCAGTATTTT

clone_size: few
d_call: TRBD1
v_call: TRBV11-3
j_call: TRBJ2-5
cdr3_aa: CASSHTGGTETQYF
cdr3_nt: TGTGCCAGCAGCCACACAGGGGGGACGGAGACCCAGTACTTC

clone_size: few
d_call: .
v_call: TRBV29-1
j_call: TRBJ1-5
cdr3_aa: CSVGEDQPQHF
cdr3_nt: TGCAGCGTTGGTGAGGATCAGCCCCAGCATTTT

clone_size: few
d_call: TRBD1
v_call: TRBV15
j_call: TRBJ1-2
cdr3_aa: CATSRATGRANYGYTF
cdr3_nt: TGTGCCACCAGCCGAGCGACAGGGAGAGCTAACTATGGCTACACCTTC

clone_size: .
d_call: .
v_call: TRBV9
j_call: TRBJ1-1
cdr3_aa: CASSLLGHLNTEAFF
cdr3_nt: TGTGCCAGCAGCCTCCTGGGACATTTGAACACTGAAGCTTTCTTT

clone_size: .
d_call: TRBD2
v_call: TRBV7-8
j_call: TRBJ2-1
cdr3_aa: CASSLVRLAAYNEQFF
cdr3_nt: TGTGCCAGCAGCTTAGTTCGGCTAGCGGCCTACAATGAGCAGTTCTTC

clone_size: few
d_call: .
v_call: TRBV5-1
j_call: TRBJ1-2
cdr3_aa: CASSSPGANYGYTF
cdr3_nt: TGCGCCAGCAGCTCCCCAGGAGCTAACTATGGCTACACCTTC

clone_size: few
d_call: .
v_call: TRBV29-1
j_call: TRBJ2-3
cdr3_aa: CSAGPTTASTDTQYF
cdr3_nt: TGCAGCGCCGGCCCGACTACCGCTAGCACAGATACGCAGTATTTT

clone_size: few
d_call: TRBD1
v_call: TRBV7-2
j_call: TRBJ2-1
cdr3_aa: CASSPRQGVFNEQFF
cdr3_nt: TGTGCCAGCAGCCCCCGACAGGGGGTCTTCAATGAGCAGTTCTTC

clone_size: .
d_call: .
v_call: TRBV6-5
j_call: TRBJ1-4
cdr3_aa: CASSLGRSEKLFF
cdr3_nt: TGTGCCAGCAGTTTGGGACGGAGTGAAAAACTGTTTTTT

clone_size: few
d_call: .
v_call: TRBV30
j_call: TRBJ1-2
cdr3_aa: CAWSSAYGYTF
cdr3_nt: TGTGCCTGGAGTTCTGCTTATGGCTACACCTTC

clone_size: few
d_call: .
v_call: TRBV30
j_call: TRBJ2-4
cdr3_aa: CAGEGRSIQYF
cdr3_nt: TGTGCCGGAGAGGGAAGGAGCATTCAGTACTTC

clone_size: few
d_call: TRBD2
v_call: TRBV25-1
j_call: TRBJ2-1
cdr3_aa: CASSDWREGRANEQFF
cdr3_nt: TGTGCCAGCAGTGATTGGCGGGAGGGCCGCGCCAATGAGCAGTTCTTC

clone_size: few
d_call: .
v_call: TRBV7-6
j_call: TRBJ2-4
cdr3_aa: CASSSRTGTTKNIQYF
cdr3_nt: TGTGCCAGCAGCTCCCGGACAGGGACTACTAAAAACATTCAGTACTTC

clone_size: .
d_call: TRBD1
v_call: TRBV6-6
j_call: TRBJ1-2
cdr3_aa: CASSHGQGGGYTF
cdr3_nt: TGTGCCAGCAGCCACGGACAGGGAGGCGGCTACACCTTC

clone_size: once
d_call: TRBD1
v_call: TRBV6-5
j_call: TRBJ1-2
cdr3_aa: CASRRTGRAGGYTF
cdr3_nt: TGTGCCAGCAGGAGGACAGGTCGTGCCGGTGGCTACACCTTC

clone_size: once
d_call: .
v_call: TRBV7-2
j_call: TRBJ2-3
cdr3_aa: CASSTPADTQYF
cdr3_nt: TGTGCCAGCAGCACCCCCGCAGATACGCAGTATTTT

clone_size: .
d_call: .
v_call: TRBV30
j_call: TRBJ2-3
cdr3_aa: CAWSIGDTQYF
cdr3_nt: TGTGCCTGGAGTATCGGGGATACGCAGTATTTT

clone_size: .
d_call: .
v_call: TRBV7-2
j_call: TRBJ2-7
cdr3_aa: CASSPDRWGGYEQYF
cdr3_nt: TGTGCCAGCAGCCCCGACAGGTGGGGGGGCTACGAGCAGTACTTC

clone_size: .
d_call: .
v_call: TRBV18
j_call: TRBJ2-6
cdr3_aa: CASSVSGANVLTF
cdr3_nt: TGTGCCAGCTCAGTCTCTGGGGCCAACGTCCTGACTTTC

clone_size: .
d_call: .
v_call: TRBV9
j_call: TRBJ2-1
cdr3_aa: CASSVAIRMDNEQFF
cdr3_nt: TGTGCCAGCAGCGTAGCTATCAGGATGGACAATGAGCAGTTCTTC

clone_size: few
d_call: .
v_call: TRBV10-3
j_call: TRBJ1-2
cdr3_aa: CAISRDSNYGYTF
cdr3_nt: TGTGCCATCAGCAGGGACTCTAACTATGGCTACACCTTC

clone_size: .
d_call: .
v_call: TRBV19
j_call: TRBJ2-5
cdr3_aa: CASSREGQETQYF
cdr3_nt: TGTGCCAGTAGTAGAGAAGGTCAAGAGACCCAGTACTTC

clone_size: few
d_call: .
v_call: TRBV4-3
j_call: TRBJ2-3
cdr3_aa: CASSWRSTDTQYF
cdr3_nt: TGCGCCAGCAGTTGGCGTAGCACAGATACGCAGTATTTT